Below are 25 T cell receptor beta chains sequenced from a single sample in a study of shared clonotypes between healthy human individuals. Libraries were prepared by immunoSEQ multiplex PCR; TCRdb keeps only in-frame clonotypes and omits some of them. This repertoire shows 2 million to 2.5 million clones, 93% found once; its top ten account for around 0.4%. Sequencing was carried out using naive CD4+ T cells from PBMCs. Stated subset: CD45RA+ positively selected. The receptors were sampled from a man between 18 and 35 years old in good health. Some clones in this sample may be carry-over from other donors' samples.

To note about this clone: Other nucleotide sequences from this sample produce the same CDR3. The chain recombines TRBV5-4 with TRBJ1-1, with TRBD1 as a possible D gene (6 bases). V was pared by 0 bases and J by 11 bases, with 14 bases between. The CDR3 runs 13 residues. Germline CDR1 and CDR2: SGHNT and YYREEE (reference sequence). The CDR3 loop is CASSLDGGREAFF. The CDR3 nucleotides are TGTGCCAGCAGCTTGGATGGGGGCCGGGAGGCTTTCTTT.

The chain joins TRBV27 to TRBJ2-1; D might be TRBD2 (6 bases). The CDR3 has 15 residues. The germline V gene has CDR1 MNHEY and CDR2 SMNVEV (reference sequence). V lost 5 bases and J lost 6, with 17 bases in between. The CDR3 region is CASSPRRDSVNEQFF. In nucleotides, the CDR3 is TGTGCCAGCAGTCCCCGCAGGGACTCGGTCAATGAGCAGTTCTTC.

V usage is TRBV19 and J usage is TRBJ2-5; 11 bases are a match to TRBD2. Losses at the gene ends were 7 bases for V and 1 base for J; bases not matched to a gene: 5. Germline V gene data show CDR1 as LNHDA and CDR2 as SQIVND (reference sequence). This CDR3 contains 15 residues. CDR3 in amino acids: CASNRLAGTQETQYF. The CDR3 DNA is TGTGCCAGTAATCGACTAGCGGGGACCCAAGAGACCCAGTACTTC. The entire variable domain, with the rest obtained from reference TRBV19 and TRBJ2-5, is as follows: DGGITQSPKYLFRKEGQNVTLSCEQNLNHDAMYWYRQDPGQGLRLIYYSQIVNDFQKGDIAEGYSVSREKKESFPLTVTSAQKNPTAFYLCASNRLAGTQETQYFGPGTRLLVL.

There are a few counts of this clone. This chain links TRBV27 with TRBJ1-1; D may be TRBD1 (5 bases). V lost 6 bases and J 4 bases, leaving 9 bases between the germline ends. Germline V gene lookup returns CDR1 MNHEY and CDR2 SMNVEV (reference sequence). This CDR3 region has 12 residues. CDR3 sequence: CASSRRGTEAFF. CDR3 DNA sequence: TGTGCCAGCAGCCGTAGGGGCACTGAAGCTTTCTTT.

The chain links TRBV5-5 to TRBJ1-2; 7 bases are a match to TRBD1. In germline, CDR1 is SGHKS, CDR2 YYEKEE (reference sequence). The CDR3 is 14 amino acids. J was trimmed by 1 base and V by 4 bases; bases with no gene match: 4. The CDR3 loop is CASSLRDSNYGYTF. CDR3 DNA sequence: TGTGCCAGCAGCCTCCGGGACAGTAACTATGGCTACACCTTC.

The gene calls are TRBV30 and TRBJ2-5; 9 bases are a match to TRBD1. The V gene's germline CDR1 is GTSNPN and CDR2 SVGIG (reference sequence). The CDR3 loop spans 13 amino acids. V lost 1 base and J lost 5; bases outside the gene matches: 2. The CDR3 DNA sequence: TGTGCCTGGAGTGGGGACAGGGCCGAGACCCAGTACTTC. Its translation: CAWSGDRAETQYF.

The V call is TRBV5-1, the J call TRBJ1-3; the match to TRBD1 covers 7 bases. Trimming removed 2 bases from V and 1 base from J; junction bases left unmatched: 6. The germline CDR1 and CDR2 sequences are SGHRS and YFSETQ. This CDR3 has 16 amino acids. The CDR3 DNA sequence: TGCGCCAGCAGCTTCGGTGACAGGGCATCTGGAAACACCATATATTTT. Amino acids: CASSFGDRASGNTIYF.

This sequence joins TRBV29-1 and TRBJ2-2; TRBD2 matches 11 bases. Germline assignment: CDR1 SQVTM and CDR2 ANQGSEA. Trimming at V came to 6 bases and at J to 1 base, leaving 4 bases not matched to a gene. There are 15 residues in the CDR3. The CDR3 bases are TGCAGCGTACGAGGGACTAGCGGGAACACCGGGGAGCTGTTTTTT. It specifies CSVRGTSGNTGELFF.

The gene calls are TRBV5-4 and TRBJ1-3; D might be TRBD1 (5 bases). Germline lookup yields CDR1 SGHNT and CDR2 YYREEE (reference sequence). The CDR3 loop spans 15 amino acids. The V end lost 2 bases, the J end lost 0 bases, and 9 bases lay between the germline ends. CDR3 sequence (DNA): TGTGCCAGCAGCTTTGGGGGAGTCTCTGGAAACACCATATATTTT. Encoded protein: CASSFGGVSGNTIYF.

CDR3 in amino acids: CASSPLGQPEETQYF. Here the CDR3 DNA reads TGTGCCAGCAGCCCCCTTGGCCAGCCCGAAGAGACCCAGTACTTC. V is TRBV5-6 and J is TRBJ2-5; D not certain. CDR1 and CDR2 from the germline V gene are SGHDT and YYEEEE. V shed 4 bases and J shed 3 bases, with 16 bases lying between them. The CDR3 covers 15 residues.

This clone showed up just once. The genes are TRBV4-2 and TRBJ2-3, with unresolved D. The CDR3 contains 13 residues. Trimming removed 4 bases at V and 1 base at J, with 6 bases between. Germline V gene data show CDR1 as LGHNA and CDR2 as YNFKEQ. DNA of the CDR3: TGTGCCAGCAGCCCACGGGGCACAGATACGCAGTATTTT. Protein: CASSPRGTDTQYF.

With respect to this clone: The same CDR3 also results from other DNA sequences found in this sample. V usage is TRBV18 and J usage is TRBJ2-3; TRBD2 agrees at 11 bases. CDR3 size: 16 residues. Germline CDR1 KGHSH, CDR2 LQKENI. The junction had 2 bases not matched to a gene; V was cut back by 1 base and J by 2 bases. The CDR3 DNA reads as TGTGCCAGCTCACCACTAGCGGGAGGGCCCACAGATACGCAGTATTTT. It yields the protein CASSPLAGGPTDTQYF.

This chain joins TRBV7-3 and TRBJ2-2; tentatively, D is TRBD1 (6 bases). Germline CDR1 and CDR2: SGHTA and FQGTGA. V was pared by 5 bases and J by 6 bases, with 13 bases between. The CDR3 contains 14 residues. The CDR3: CASSPTGMPGELFF. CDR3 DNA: TGTGCCAGCAGCCCTACAGGGATGCCCGGGGAGCTGTTTTTT. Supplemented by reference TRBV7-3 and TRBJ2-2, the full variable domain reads GAGVSQTPSNKVTEKGKYVELRCDPISGHTALYWYRQSLGQGPEFLIYFQGTGAADDSGLPNDRFFAVRPEGSVSTLKIQRTERGDSAVYLCASSPTGMPGELFFGEGSRLTVL.

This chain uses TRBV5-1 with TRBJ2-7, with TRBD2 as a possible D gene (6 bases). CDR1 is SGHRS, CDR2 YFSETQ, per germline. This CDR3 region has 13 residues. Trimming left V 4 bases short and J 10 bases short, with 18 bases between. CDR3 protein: CASSPPLAGLQYF. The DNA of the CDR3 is TGCGCCAGCAGCCCCCCCCTCGCGGGGCTTCAGTACTTC.

The CDR3 region is CASSLVGTREEKLFF. The DNA of the CDR3 is TGCGCCAGCAGCTTGGTCGGGACACGGGAGGAAAAACTGTTTTTT. V is TRBV5-1 and J is TRBJ1-4, with a tentative D call TRBD1 (6 bases). Germline CDR1 reads SGHRS; CDR2 reads YFSETQ. This CDR3 contains 15 residues. Trimming stripped 0 bases from V and 8 bases from J, with 14 bases between.

CDR3 protein: CASSFRGGEGYTF. CDR3 DNA sequence: TGTGCCAGCAGCTTCAGAGGGGGCGAGGGCTACACCTTC. The chain combines TRBV5-5 with TRBJ1-2; 7 positions agree with TRBD1. The J segment lost 8 bases and the V segment lost 2 bases, leaving 6 bases of the junction unmatched. This CDR3 is 13 amino acids long. Germline loops: CDR1 SGHKS, CDR2 YYEKEE (reference sequence).

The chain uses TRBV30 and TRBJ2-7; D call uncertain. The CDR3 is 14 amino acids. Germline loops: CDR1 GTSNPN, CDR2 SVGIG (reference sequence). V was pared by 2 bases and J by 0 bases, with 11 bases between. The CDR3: CAWSTSPSSYEQYF. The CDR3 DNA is TGTGCCTGGAGTACCAGCCCAAGCTCCTACGAGCAGTACTTC.

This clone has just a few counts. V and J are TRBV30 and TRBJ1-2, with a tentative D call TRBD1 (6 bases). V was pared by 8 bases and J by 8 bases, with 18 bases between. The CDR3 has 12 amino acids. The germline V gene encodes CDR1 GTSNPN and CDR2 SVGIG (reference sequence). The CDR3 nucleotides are TGTGCCGGCCAGCGGGGACAAGGAGGCTACACCTTC. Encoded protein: CAGQRGQGGYTF.

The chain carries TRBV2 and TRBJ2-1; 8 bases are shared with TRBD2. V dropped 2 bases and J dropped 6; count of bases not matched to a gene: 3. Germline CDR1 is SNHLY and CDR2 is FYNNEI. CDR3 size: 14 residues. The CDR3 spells CASSEPGTSNEQFF. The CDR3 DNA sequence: TGTGCCAGCAGTGAACCGGGGACTAGCAATGAGCAGTTCTTC.

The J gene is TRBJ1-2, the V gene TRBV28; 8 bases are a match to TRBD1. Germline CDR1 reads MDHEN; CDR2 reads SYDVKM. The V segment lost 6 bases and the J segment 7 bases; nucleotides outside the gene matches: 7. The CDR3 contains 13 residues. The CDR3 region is CASSGRGPGGYTF. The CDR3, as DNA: TGTGCCAGCAGCGGCAGGGGGCCGGGTGGCTACACCTTC.

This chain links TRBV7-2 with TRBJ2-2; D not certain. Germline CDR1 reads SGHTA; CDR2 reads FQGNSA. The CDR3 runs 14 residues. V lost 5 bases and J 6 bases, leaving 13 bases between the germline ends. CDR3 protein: CASSLTYIAGELFF. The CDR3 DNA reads TGTGCCAGCAGCCTGACCTATATCGCCGGGGAGCTGTTTTTT.

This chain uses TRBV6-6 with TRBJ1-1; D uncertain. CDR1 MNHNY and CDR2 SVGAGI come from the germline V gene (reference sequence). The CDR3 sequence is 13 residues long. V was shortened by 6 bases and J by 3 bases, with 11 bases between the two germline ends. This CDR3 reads CASRGTDDTEAFF. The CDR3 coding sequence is TGTGCCAGCAGAGGAACGGACGACACTGAAGCTTTCTTT.

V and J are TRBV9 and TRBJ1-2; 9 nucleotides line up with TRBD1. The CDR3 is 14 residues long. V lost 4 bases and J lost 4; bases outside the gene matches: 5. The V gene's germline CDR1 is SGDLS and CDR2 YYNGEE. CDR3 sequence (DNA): TGTGCCAGCAGCCTAGGACAGGGGACCTATGGCTACACCTTC. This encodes CASSLGQGTYGYTF.

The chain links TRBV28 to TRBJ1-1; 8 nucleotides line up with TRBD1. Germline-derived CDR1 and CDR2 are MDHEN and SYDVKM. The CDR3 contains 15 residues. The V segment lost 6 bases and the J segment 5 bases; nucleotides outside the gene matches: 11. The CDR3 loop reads CASRPMDRVMTEAFF. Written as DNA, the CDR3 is TGTGCCAGCAGGCCGATGGACAGGGTCATGACTGAAGCTTTCTTT.

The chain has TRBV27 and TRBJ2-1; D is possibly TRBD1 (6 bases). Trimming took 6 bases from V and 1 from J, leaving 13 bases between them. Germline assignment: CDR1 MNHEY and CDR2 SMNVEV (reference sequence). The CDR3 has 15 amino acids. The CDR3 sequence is CASSPDRPSYNEQFF. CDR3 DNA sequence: TGTGCCAGCAGCCCCGACAGGCCGTCCTACAATGAGCAGTTCTTC.